This T cell receptor (beta chain) was sequenced for a study of vaccination effects on CD4 cells after COVID-19. Study in general: Antigen-specific CD4+ T cells were expanded (with viral peptide pools) by the ViraFEST assay ahead of sequencing. In culture with 8 to 10 IU/ml IL-2 and roughly 9.7 ug/ml peptides, PBMC were grown at 1.5 million to 2.5 million per well. Notes on the study in general: Infection-derived and vaccine-derived clones contracted markedly late after vaccination.

Sequenced by immunoSEQ multiplex PCR; TCRdb stores in-frame clones only, minus some. The table records 45,000 to 50,000 clones, 67% of them present only once. Worth noting for this clone: The target antigen is unknown.

The culture ran for less than 12 days, and then CD4+ T cells were isolated. Cultures received IL-2 medium that replaced half the medium on days 3 and 7. The receptor comes from a human donor who received a COVID-19 vaccine. This sample comprised CD4+ T cells from PBMCs cultured without peptide, obtained before COVID-19 vaccination.

The CDR3 nucleotides read TGTGCCAGCAGCCAATCCCTTGGAGCGGGAGAGAACACCGGGGAGCTGTTTTTT. Protein: CASSQSLGAGENTGELFF. The rearrangement links TRBV3-1 (or the pseudogene TRBV3-2) to TRBJ2-2; TRBD2 agrees at 8 bases. J lost 1 base, V lost 2 bases, and 9 bases had no gene match. The CDR3 consists of 18 residues. Looked up from germline, CDR1 is LGHDT and CDR2 is YNNKEL (reference sequence).